The 8 T cell receptor beta chains in this list originate from one sample, sequenced in a study of blood T cell repertoires in COVID-19. The protocol was immunoSEQ multiplex PCR, while the TCRdb copy is restricted to in-frame clones and leaves out a portion. Of approximately 170,000 clones in the sample, around 87% were seen once. Sequencing was carried out using peripheral blood. These receptors came from a woman over 75 with COVID-19, enrolled during active disease.

V gene TRBV5-1 combines with J gene TRBJ2-3; D is perhaps TRBD2 (6 bases). V lost 2 bases, J lost 2 bases, and 12 bases lay in between. The CDR3 totals 15 residues. The germline gives CDR1 SGHRS, CDR2 YFSETQ. The DNA for the CDR3 is TGCGCCAGCAGCTTTCGCCCGGGGGACACAGATACGCAGTATTTT. Its protein product is CASSFRPGDTDTQYF.

The chain links TRBV19 to TRBJ2-7; 8 positions agree with TRBD2. From germline, CDR1 is LNHDA and CDR2 SQIVND (reference sequence). The CDR3 contains 12 residues. This chain's CDR3 is CATRGGRYEQYF. The DNA of the CDR3 is TGTGCAACCCGCGGGGGGCGATACGAGCAGTACTTC.

The chain joins TRBV11-3 to TRBJ2-1; TRBD2 matches 11 bases. V shed 2 bases and J 4 bases; nucleotides not matched to a gene: 7. Germline V gene data show CDR1 as SGHNT and CDR2 as YENEEA. The CDR3 runs to 17 residues. CDR3 amino acids: CASSLREGLAEYNEQFF. Here the CDR3 DNA reads TGTGCCAGCAGCTTACGTGAGGGACTAGCGGAATACAATGAGCAGTTCTTC.

The chain recombines TRBV9 with TRBJ2-5; TRBD1 matches 8 bases. Germline CDR1 is SGDLS and CDR2 is YYNGEE. The CDR3 extends over 15 amino acids. The J segment lost 4 bases and the V segment lost 1 base, leaving 6 bases of the junction unmatched. CDR3: CASSVTRQGLETQYF. The CDR3 nucleotides are TGTGCCAGCAGCGTAACAAGACAGGGGTTAGAGACCCAGTACTTC.

V usage is TRBV6-5 and J usage is TRBJ2-7, with TRBD1 identical over 9 bases. V was clipped by 2 bases and J by 4 bases; unmatched bases: 6. Germline V gene data show CDR1 as MNHEY and CDR2 as SVGAGI. The CDR3 has 15 amino acids. The CDR3 protein is CASSYTGQGGYEQYF. The CDR3 nucleotides are TGTGCCAGCAGTTACACGGGACAGGGAGGTTACGAGCAGTACTTC.

A single count supports this clone. J is TRBJ2-1 and V is TRBV5-4, with 7 bases aligning to TRBD2. This CDR3 has 18 amino acids. The J segment lost 3 bases and the V segment lost 5 bases, leaving 17 bases of the junction unmatched. Germline V lookup: CDR1 SGHNT, CDR2 YYREEE (reference sequence). For the CDR3, the DNA is TGTGCCAGCAGATCCCTCCAGCGGGAAGGGGAAGGCTACAATGAGCAGTTCTTC. This encodes CASRSLQREGEGYNEQFF.

The chain uses TRBV11-2 and TRBJ2-7; 11 bases fit TRBD1. With V trimmed by 4 bases and J by 3 bases, 5 bases remained unmatched. Germline CDR1 SGHAT, CDR2 FQNNGV. The CDR3 extends over 15 amino acids. The DNA of the CDR3 is TGTGCCAGCAGCTCCGGACAGGGGGCCTACTACGAGCAGTACTTC. Encoded protein: CASSSGQGAYYEQYF.

This clone was detected a few times. The chain uses TRBV4-3 and TRBJ1-5; possibly TRBD1 for D (6 bases). The CDR3 sequence is 16 residues long. V was pared by 0 bases and J by 2 bases, with 11 bases between. Germline V CDR1 and CDR2: LGHNA, YSLEER. The CDR3 reads CASSQDRWTGNQPQHF. CDR3 nucleotide sequence: TGCGCCAGCAGCCAAGATCGATGGACAGGCAATCAGCCCCAGCATTTT.